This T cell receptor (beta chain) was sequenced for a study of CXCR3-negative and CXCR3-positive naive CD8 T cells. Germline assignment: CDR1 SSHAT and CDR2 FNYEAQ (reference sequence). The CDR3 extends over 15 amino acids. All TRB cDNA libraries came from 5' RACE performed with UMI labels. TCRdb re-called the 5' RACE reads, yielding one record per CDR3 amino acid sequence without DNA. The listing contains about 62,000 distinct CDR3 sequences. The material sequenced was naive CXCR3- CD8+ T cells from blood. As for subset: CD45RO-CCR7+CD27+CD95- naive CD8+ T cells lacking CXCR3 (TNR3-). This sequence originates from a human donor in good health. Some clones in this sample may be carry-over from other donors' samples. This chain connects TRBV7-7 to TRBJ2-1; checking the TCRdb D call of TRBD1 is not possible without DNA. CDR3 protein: CASSHASGDYNEQFF. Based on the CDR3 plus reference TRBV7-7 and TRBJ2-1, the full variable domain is GAGVSQSPRYKVTKRGQDVTLRCDPISSHATLYWYQQALGQGPEFLTYFNYEAQPDKSGLPSDRFSAERPEGSISTLTIQRTEQRDSAMYRCASSHASGDYNEQFFGPGTRLTVL.